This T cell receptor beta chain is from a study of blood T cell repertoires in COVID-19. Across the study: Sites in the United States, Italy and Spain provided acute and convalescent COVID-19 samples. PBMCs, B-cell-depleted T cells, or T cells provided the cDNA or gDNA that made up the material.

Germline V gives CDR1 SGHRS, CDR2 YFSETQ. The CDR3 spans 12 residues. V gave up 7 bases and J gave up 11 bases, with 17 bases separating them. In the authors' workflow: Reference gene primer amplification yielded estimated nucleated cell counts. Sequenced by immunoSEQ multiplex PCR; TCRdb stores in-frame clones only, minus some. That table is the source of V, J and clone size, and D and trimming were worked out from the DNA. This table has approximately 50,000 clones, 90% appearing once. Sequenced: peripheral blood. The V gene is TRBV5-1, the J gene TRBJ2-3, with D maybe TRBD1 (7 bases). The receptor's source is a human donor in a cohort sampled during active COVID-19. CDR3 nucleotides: TGCGCCAGCCAAGGACAGGCGGGATTGCAGTATTTT. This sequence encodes CASQGQAGLQYF. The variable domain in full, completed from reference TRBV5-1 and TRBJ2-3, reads KAGVTQTPRYLIKTRGQQVTLSCSPISGHRSVSWYQQTPGQGLQFLFEYFSETQRNKGNFPGRFSGRQFSNSRSEMNVSTLELGDSALYLCASQGQAGLQYFGPGTRLTVL.